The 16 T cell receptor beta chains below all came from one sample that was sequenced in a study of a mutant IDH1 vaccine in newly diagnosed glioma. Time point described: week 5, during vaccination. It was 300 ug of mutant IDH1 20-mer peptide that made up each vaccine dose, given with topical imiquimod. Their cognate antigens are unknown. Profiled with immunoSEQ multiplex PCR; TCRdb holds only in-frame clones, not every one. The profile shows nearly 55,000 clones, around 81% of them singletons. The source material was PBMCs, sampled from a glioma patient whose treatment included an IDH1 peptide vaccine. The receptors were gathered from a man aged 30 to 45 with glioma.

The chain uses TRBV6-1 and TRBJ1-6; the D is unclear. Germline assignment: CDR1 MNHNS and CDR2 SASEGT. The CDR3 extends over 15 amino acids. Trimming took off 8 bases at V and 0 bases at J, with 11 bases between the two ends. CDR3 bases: TGTGCCAGCGTGACCCCGAGCTCCTATAATTCACCCCTCCACTTT. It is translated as CASVTPSSYNSPLHF.

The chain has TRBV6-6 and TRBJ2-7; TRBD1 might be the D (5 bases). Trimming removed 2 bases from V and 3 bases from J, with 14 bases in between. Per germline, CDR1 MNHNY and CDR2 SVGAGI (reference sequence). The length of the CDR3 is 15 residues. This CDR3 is CASSYLAGLNYEQYF. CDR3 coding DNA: TGTGCCAGCAGTTACCTTGCAGGGCTAAACTACGAGCAGTACTTC.

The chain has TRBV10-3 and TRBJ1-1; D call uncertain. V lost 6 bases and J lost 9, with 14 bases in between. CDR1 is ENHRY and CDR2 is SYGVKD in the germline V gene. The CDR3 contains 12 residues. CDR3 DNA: TGTGCCATCAGCCCTCTAATCGGCCAAGCTTTCTTT. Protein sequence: CAISPLIGQAFF.

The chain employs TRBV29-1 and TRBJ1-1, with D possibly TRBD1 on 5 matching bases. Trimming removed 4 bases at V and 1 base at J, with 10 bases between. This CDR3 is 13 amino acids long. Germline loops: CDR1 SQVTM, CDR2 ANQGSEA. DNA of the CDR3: TGCAGCGTTGGAATGGGGGGGAACACTGAAGCTTTCTTT. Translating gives CSVGMGGNTEAFF.

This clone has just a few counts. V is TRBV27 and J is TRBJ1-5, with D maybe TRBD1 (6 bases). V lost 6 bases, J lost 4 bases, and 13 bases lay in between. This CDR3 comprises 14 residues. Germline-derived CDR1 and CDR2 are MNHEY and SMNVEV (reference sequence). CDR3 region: CASRATGRNQPQHF. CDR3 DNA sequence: TGTGCCAGCAGAGCTACAGGGAGGAATCAGCCCCAGCATTTT.

Written as DNA, the CDR3 is TGCGCCAGCAGAGACGGAACAGGGAGGGAGGCTGAAGCTTTCTTT. Its protein product is CASRDGTGREAEAFF. The chain couples TRBV4-1 to TRBJ1-1; the D gene is possibly TRBD1 (6 bases). Germline CDR1 and CDR2: MGHRA and YSYEKL. V lost 6 bases and J lost 6, with 20 bases in between. The CDR3 is 15 amino acids.

The CDR3 DNA follows: TGCAGCGGGGCAGCAGGGGCTTGGGCTTTCTTT. Its protein is CSGAAGAWAFF. The rearrangement links TRBV29-1 to TRBJ1-1; D possibly corresponds to TRBD1 (6 bases). The germline V and J ends were trimmed by 7 bases and 11 bases, with 17 bases remaining between them. The CDR3 loop spans 11 amino acids. CDR1 is SQVTM, CDR2 ANQGSEA, per germline.

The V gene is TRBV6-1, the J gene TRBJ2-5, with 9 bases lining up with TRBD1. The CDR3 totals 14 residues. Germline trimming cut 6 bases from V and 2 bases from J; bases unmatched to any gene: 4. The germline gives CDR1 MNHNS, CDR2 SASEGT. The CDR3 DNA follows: TGTGCCAGCAGGGACAGGGGAGCGCAAGAGACCCAGTACTTC. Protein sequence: CASRDRGAQETQYF.

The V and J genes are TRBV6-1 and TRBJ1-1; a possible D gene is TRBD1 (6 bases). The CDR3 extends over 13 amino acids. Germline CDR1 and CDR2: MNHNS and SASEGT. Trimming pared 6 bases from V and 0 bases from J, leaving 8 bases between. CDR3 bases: TGTGCCAGCAGGGCAGGGGTGAACACTGAAGCTTTCTTT. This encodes CASRAGVNTEAFF.

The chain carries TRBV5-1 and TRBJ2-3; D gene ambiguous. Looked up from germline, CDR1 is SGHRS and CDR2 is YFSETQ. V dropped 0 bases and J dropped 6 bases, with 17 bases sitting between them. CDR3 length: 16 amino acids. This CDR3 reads CASSLAAGLGLDTQYF. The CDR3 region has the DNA TGCGCCAGCAGCTTGGCCGCCGGATTGGGGTTGGATACGCAGTATTTT.

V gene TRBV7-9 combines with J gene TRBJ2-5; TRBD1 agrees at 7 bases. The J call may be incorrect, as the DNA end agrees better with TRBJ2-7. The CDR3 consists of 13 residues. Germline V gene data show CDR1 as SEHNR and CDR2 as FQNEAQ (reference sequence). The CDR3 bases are TGTGCCAGCAGCCCGCCAGGGGGCTACGAGCAGTACTTC. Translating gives CASSPPGGYEQYF.

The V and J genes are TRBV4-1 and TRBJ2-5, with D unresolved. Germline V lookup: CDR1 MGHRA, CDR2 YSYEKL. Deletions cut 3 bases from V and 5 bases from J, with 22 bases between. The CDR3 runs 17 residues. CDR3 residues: CASSQGSMPVPIETQYF. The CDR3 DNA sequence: TGCGCCAGCAGCCAGGGGTCTATGCCGGTACCAATCGAGACCCAGTACTTC.

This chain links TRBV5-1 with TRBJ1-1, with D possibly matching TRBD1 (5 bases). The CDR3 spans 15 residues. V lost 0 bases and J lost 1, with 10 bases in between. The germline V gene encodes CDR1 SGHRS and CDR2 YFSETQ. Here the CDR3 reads CASSLDVGANTEAFF. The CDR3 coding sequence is TGCGCCAGCAGCTTGGATGTAGGGGCGAACACTGAAGCTTTCTTT.

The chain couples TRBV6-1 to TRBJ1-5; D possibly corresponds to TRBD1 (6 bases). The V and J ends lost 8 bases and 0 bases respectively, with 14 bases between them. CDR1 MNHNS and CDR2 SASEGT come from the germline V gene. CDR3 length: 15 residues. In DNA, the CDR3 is TGTGCCAGCGTAGGACAGCATAATAGCAATCAGCCCCAGCATTTT. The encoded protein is CASVGQHNSNQPQHF.

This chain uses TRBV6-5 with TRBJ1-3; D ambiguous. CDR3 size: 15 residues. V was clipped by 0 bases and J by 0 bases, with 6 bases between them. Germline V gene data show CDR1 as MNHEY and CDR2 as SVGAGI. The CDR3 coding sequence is TGTGCCAGCAGTTACTCCGTAAACTCTGGAAACACCATATATTTT. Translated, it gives CASSYSVNSGNTIYF.

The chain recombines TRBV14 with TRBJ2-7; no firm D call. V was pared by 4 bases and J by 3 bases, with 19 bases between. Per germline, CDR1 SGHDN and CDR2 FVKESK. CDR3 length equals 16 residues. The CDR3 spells CASSPRKSYKLYEQYF. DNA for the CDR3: TGTGCCAGCAGCCCCCGAAAGAGCTACAAACTCTACGAGCAGTACTTC.